The present T cell receptor (beta chain) was sequenced within a study of cytomegalovirus exposure and HLA in healthy donors. Study-level findings and limits: Presence/absence analyses assumed roughly uniform sequencing depth across donors, which may not hold. Per a later analysis, HLA-associated TCR beta chains showed more clonal expansion than other, equally common TCR beta chains. Most TCR beta V segments were productive about 87% or about 30% of the time in an earlier analysis.

Primers for the PCR totalled 60 Vbeta and 13 Jbeta. The repertoire was sequenced with immunoSEQ multiplex PCR; TCRdb's copy has only in-frame clones and lacks some. The sample comprises about 92,000 clones, more than 75% of which are singletons, and around 2% rests with the top ten. A note on this clone: The antigen remains undetermined. Other DNA sequences of this sample code for an identical CDR3.

The CDR3 contains 13 residues. CDR1 is SGHTA and CDR2 is FQGNSA in the germline V gene. V lost 5 bases, J lost 3 bases, and 10 bases lay in between. The chain joins TRBV7-2 to TRBJ2-5; D unclear. The receptor was isolated from a young man in good health and CMV-seronegative. The sample taken for sequencing was PBMCs. Written as DNA, the CDR3 is TGTGCCAGCAGCCGCGACTTGGAAGAGACCCAGTACTTC. It is translated as CASSRDLEETQYF.